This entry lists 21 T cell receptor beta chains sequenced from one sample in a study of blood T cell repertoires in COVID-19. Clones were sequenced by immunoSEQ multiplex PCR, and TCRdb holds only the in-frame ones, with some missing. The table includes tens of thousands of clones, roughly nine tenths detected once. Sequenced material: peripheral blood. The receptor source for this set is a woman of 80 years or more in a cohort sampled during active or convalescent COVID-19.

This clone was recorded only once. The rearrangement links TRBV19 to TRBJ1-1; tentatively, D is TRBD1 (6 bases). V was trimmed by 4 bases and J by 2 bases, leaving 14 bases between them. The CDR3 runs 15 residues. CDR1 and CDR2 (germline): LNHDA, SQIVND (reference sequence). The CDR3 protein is CASSRNREFNTEAFF. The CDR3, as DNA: TGTGCCAGTAGTAGAAACAGGGAATTTAACACTGAAGCTTTCTTT.

In DNA form, the CDR3 reads TGTGCCAGCAGTTACTCTTCGCTACAGGGCTCCGGGGAGCTGTTTTTT. Encoded protein: CASSYSSLQGSGELFF. The genes are TRBV6-6 and TRBJ2-2; D perhaps matches TRBD1 (6 bases). V was clipped by 0 bases and J by 6 bases, with 14 bases between them. Germline loops: CDR1 MNHNY, CDR2 SVGAGI (reference sequence). The CDR3 spans 16 residues.

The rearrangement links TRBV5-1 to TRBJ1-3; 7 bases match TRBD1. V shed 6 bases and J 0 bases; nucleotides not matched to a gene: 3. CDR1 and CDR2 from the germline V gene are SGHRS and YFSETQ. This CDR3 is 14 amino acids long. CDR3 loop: CASKGQFSGNTIYF. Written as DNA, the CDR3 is TGCGCCAGCAAGGGACAGTTCTCTGGAAACACCATATATTTT. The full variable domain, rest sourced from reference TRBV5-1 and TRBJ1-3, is KAGVTQTPRYLIKTRGQQVTLSCSPISGHRSVSWYQQTPGQGLQFLFEYFSETQRNKGNFPGRFSGRQFSNSRSEMNVSTLELGDSALYLCASKGQFSGNTIYFGEGSWLTVV.

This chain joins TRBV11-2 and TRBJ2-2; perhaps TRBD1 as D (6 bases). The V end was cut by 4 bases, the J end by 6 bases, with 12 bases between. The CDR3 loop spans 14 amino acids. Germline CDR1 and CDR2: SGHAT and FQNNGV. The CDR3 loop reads CASSSDSGAGELFF. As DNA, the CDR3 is TGTGCCAGCAGCTCGGACAGTGGCGCCGGGGAGCTGTTTTTT.

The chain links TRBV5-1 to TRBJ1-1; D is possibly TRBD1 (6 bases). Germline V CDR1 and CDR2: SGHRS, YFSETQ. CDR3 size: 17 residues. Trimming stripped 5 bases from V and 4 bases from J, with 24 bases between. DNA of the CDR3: TGCGCCAGCAGTGACCCAGGGGAGTACCGGGCTAGCACTGAAGCTTTCTTT. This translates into CASSDPGEYRASTEAFF.

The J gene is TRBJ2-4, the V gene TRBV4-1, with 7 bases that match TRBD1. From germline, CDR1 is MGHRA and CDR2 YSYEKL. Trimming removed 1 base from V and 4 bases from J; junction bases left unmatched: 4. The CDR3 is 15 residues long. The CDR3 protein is CASSQVVGQKNIQYF. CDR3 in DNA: TGCGCCAGCAGCCAAGTGGTGGGACAGAAAAACATTCAGTACTTC.

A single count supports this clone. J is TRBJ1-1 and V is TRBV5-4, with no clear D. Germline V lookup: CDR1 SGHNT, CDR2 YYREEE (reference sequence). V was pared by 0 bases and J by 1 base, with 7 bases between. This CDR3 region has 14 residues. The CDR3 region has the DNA TGTGCCAGCAGCTTGGAAACAGCGAACACTGAAGCTTTCTTT. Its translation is CASSLETANTEAFF.

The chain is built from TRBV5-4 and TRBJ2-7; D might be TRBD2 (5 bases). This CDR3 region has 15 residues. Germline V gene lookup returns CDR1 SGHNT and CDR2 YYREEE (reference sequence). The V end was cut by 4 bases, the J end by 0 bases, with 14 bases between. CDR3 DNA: TGTGCCAGCAGCGATTGGACTTCCTACTCCTACGAGCAGTACTTC. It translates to CASSDWTSYSYEQYF.

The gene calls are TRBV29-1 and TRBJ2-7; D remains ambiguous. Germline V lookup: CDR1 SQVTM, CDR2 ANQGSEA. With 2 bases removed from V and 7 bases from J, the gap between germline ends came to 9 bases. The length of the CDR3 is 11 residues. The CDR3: CSVELLREQYF. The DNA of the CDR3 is TGCAGCGTTGAACTTTTGAGAGAGCAGTACTTC.

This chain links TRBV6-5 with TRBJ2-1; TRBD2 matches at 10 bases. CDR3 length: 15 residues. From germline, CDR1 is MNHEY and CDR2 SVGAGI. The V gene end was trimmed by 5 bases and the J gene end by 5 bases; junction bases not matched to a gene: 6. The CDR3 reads CASSLPGTSDNEQFF. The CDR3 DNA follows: TGTGCCAGCAGTCTTCCCGGGACTAGCGACAATGAGCAGTTCTTC.

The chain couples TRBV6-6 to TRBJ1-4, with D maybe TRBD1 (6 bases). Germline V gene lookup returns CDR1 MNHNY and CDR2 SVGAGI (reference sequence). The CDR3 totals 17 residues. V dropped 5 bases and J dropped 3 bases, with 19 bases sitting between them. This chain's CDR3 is CASSPGTPLGSNEKLFF. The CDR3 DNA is TGTGCCAGCAGTCCCGGGACACCCCTTGGGTCTAATGAAAAACTGTTTTTT.

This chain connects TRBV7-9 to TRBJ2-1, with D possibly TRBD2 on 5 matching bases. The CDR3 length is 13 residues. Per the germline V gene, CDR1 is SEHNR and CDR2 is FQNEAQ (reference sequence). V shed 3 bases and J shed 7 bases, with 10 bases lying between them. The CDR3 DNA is TGTGCCAGCAGCTTGGGAGTCGGGAATGAGCAGTTCTTC. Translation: CASSLGVGNEQFF.

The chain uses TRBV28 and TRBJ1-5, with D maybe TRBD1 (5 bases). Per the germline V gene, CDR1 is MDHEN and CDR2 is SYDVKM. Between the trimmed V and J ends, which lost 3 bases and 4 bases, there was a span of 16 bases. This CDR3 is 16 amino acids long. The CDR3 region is CASSLGGVGPNQPQHF. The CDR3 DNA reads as TGTGCCAGCAGTTTGGGGGGGGTGGGTCCTAATCAGCCCCAGCATTTT.

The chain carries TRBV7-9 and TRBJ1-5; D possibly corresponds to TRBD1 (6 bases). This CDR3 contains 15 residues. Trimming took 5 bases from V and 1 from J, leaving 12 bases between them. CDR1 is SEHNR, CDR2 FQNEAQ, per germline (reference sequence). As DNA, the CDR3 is TGTGCCAGCAGCACCTACAGGGAGAGCAATCAGCCCCAGCATTTT. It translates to CASSTYRESNQPQHF.

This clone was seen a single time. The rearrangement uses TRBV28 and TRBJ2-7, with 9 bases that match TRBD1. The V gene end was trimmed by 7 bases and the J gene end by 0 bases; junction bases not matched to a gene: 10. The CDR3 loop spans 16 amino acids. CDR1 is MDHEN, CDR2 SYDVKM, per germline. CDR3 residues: CASKTWGQGTSYEQYF. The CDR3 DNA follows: TGTGCCAGCAAGACGTGGGGACAGGGTACCTCCTACGAGCAGTACTTC.

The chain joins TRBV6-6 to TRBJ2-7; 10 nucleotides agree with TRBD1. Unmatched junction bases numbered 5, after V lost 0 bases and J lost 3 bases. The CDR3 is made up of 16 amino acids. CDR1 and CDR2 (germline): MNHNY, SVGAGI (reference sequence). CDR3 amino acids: CASSYSVGQGNYEQYF. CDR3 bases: TGTGCCAGCAGTTACTCCGTGGGACAGGGGAACTACGAGCAGTACTTC.

DNA for the CDR3: TGTGCCAGCAGCCAATCAGGGACTAGCGGCCTTTGGAGGGAGACCCAGTACTTC. It translates to CASSQSGTSGLWRETQYF. This rearrangement joins TRBV3-1 (or the pseudogene TRBV3-2) to TRBJ2-5; 11 nucleotides match TRBD2. The V segment lost 2 bases and the J segment 5 bases; nucleotides outside the gene matches: 13. The CDR3 is 18 residues long. Germline-derived CDR1 and CDR2 are LGHDT and YNNKEL (reference sequence).

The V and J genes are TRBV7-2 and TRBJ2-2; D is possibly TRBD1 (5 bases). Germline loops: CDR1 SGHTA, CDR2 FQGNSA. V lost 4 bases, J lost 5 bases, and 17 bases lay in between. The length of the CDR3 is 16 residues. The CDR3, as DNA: TGTGCCAGCAGCTCTCTAGGGGATTCCAGGACCGGGGAGCTGTTTTTT. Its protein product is CASSSLGDSRTGELFF.

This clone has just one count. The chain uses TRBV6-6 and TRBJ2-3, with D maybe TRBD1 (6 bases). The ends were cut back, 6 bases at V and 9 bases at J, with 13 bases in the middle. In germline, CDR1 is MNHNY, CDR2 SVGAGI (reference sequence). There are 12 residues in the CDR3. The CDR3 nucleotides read TGTGCCAGCAGCGACGAGGGGGACACGCAGTATTTT. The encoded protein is CASSDEGDTQYF.

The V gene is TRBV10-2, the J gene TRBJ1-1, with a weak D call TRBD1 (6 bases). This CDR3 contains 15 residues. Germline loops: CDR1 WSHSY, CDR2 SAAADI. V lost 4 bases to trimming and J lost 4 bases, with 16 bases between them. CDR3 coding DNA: TGCGCCAGCAGTGCTACCTCGGGGGGCGGCACTGAAGCTTTCTTT. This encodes CASSATSGGGTEAFF.

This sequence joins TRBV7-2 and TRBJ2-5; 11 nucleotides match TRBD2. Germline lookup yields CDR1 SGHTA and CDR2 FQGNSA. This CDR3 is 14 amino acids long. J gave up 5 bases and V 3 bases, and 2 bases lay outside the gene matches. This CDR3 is CASSFSGGEETQYF. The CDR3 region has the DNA TGTGCCAGCAGCTTTAGCGGGGGGGAGGAGACCCAGTACTTC. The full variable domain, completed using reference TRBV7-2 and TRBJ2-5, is GAGVSQSPSNKVTEKGKDVELRCDPISGHTALYWYRQSLGQGLEFLIYFQGNSAPDKSGLPSDRFSAERTGGSVSTLTIQRTQQEDSAVYLCASSFSGGEETQYFGPGTRLLVL.